This T cell receptor beta chain was retrieved from a study of blood T cell repertoires in COVID-19. Germline CDR1 SNHLY, CDR2 FYNNEI. This CDR3 has 14 amino acids. V shed 6 bases, J shed 3 bases, and the junction held 7 bases outside the gene matches. Some clones are missing from TCRdb's copy, which holds only in-frame ones; the method was immunoSEQ multiplex PCR. The data hold about 160,000 clones, with approximately 93% observed a single time. The sequencing input was peripheral blood. The gene calls are TRBV2 and TRBJ1-1, with 7 bases matching TRBD1. The receptor comes from a woman aged 60-75 years with COVID-19, enrolled during active disease. CDR3 DNA sequence: TGTGCCAGCAGCCTAAGACAGGGATACACTGAAGCTTTCTTT. Amino acid sequence: CASSLRQGYTEAFF.